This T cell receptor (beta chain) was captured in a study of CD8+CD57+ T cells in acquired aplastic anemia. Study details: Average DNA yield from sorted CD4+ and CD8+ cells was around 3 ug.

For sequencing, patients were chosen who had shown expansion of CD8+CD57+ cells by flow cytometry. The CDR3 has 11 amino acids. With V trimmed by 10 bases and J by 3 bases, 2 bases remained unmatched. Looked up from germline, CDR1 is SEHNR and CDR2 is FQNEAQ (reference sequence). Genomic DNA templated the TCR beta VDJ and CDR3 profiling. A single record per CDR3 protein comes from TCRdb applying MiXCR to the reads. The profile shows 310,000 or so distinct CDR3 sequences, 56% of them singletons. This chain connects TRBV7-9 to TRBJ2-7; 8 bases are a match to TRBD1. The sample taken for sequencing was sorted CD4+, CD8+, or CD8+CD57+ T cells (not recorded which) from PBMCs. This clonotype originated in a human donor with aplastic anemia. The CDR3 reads CATDRGYEQYF. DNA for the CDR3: TGTGCCACCGACAGGGGCTACGAGCAGTACTTC. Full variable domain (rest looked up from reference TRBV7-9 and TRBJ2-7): DTGVSQNPRHKITKRGQNVTFRCDPISEHNRLYWYRQTLGQGPEFLTYFQNEAQLEKSRLLSDRFSAERPKGSFSTLEIQRTEQGDSAMYLCATDRGYEQYFGPGTRLTVT.